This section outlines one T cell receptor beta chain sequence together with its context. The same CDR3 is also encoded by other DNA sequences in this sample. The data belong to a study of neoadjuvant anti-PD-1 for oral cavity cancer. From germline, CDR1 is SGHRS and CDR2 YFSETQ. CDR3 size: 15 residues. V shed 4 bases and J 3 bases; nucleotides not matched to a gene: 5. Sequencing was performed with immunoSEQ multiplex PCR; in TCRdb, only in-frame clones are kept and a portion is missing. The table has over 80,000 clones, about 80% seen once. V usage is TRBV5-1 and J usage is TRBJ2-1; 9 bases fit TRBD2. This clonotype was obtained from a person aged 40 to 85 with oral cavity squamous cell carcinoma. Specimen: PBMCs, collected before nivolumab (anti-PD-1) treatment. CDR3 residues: CASSLELAGYNEQFF. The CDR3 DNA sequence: TGCGCCAGCAGCCTCGAACTAGCGGGCTACAATGAGCAGTTCTTC.